The 30 T cell receptor beta chains reported below all come from one sample, sequenced in a study of OX40 agonist ivuxolimab in advanced cancers. Assay: immunoSEQ multiplex PCR; the TCRdb copy retains only in-frame clones and omits some. The table shows about 64,000 clones, with around 84% occurring only once. The material sequenced was CD4+ or CD8+ T cells sorted from blood, taken in a trial of the OX40 agonist ivuxolimab. The receptors stem from an adult with an advanced solid tumor such as melanoma, head and neck, liver or kidney cancer.

The chain couples TRBV7-9 to TRBJ2-2, with no clear D. Per the germline V gene, CDR1 is SEHNR and CDR2 is FQNEAQ (reference sequence). V was cut by 1 base and J by 4 bases, with 10 bases left in between. The CDR3 has 15 residues. CDR3 nucleotides: TGTGCCAGCAGCTTAGAGCAGGCTGCCACCGGGGAGCTGTTTTTT. This encodes CASSLEQAATGELFF.

The genes are TRBV10-2 and TRBJ2-3, with 11 positions matching TRBD2. Germline V gene lookup returns CDR1 WSHSY and CDR2 SAAADI. The CDR3 consists of 14 residues. Losses at the gene ends were 2 bases for V and 9 bases for J; bases not matched to a gene: 4. This CDR3 reads CASSEPGLAETQYF. In nucleotides, the CDR3 is TGCGCCAGCAGTGAGCCGGGACTAGCGGAAACGCAGTATTTT.

This rearrangement joins TRBV5-6 to TRBJ2-1; D uncertain. The CDR3 is made up of 13 amino acids. Germline CDR1 and CDR2: SGHDT and YYEEEE. V lost 4 bases to trimming and J lost 5 bases, with 10 bases between them. The DNA of the CDR3 is TGTGCCAGCAGCCCCCCGACGCACAATGAGCAGTTCTTC. Its protein product is CASSPPTHNEQFF.

This clone was seen a handful of times. The chain uses TRBV29-1 and TRBJ1-5, with a weak D call TRBD1 (5 bases). Trimming left V 3 bases short and J 5 bases short, with 11 bases between. The CDR3 has 13 amino acids. Germline values: CDR1 SQVTM, CDR2 ANQGSEA. CDR3 loop: CSVEMGGDQPQHF. For the CDR3, the DNA is TGCAGCGTTGAGATGGGGGGGGATCAGCCCCAGCATTTT.

The chain is built from TRBV28 and TRBJ2-3; 8 nucleotides align to TRBD1. J lost 3 bases, V lost 4 bases, and 6 bases had no gene match. This CDR3 is built from 15 residues. CDR1 MDHEN and CDR2 SYDVKM come from the germline V gene. CDR3 in DNA: TGTGCCAGCAGTTCGGCGGACAGGGCAACAGATACGCAGTATTTT. It is translated as CASSSADRATDTQYF.

This chain connects TRBV27 to TRBJ1-4; 9 nucleotides agree with TRBD1. V trimming: 5 bases; J trimming: 8 bases; junction bases outside the gene matches: 9. CDR3 length: 15 amino acids. Germline assignment: CDR1 MNHEY and CDR2 SMNVEV (reference sequence). CDR3 amino acids: CASSRNRGPREKLFF. The CDR3, as DNA: TGTGCCAGCAGTAGAAACAGGGGGCCCAGAGAAAAACTGTTTTTT.

This clone was observed a few times. The chain links TRBV5-6 to TRBJ1-2, with unresolved D. The CDR3 sequence is 14 residues long. The germline CDR1 and CDR2 sequences are SGHDT and YYEEEE. Trimming left V 0 bases short and J 2 bases short, with 8 bases between. This CDR3 reads CASSLAQTNYGYTF. The DNA for the CDR3 is TGTGCCAGCAGCTTGGCACAGACGAACTATGGCTACACCTTC.

This chain connects TRBV28 to TRBJ1-1; D ambiguous. V lost 3 bases and J lost 0, with 11 bases in between. The CDR3 sequence is 15 residues long. Germline V gene sequence: CDR1 MDHEN, CDR2 SYDVKM. CDR3 region: CASSFRLVLNTEAFF. In DNA form, the CDR3 reads TGTGCCAGCAGTTTCCGCCTCGTTCTGAACACTGAAGCTTTCTTT.

V and J are TRBV30 and TRBJ1-2; unclear D gene. Germline values: CDR1 GTSNPN, CDR2 SVGIG (reference sequence). Trimming left V 3 bases short and J 6 bases short, with 11 bases between. The CDR3 runs to 12 residues. The CDR3 loop reads CAWSPGFDGYTF. The CDR3 coding sequence is TGTGCCTGGAGCCCGGGATTCGATGGCTACACCTTC.

This clone has only a few counts. The genes are TRBV19 and TRBJ2-3; D unclear. The CDR3 sequence is 12 residues long. CDR1 is LNHDA, CDR2 SQIVND, per germline (reference sequence). Trimming pared 5 bases from V and 9 bases from J, leaving 12 bases between. CDR3 protein: CASSPVSRTQYF. CDR3 nucleotide sequence: TGTGCCAGTAGTCCGGTTTCGAGGACGCAGTATTTT.

The rearrangement joins TRBV18 to TRBJ2-3, with D perhaps TRBD2 (5 bases). The CDR3 contains 14 residues. V lost 4 bases to trimming and J lost 4 bases, with 12 bases between them. CDR1 is KGHSH and CDR2 is LQKENI in the germline V gene. The chain's CDR3 is CASSQAGGADTQYF. DNA of the CDR3: TGTGCCAGCTCACAGGCGGGTGGGGCAGATACGCAGTATTTT.

This clone showed up just once. The CDR3 DNA reads TGCAGCGTGGTCGGGACAGGGAATGAAAAACTGTTTTTT. Translating it yields CSVVGTGNEKLFF. The chain joins TRBV29-1 to TRBJ1-4; TRBD1 agrees at 9 bases. J was trimmed by 5 bases and V by 6 bases; bases with no gene match: 4. The CDR3 runs to 13 residues. Germline loops: CDR1 SQVTM, CDR2 ANQGSEA. The complete variable domain, with remaining parts taken from reference TRBV29-1 and TRBJ1-4, reads SAVISQKPSRDICQRGTSLTIQCQVDSQVTMMFWYRQQPGQSLTLIATANQGSEATYESGFVIDKFPISRPNLTFSTLTVSNMSPEDSSIYLCSVVGTGNEKLFFGSGTQLSVL.

The CDR3: CASSLAGSVAEQYF. The CDR3 nucleotides are TGTGCCAGCAGCTTAGCAGGATCTGTTGCGGAGCAGTACTTC. This chain connects TRBV7-9 to TRBJ2-7; D ambiguous. The V end was cut by 0 bases, the J end by 7 bases, with 13 bases between. Looked up from germline, CDR1 is SEHNR and CDR2 is FQNEAQ (reference sequence). CDR3 length: 14 residues.

The rearrangement joins TRBV7-2 to TRBJ1-2, with D unresolved. V was clipped by 4 bases and J by 5 bases, with 14 bases between them. The CDR3 loop spans 14 amino acids. Looked up from germline, CDR1 is SGHTA and CDR2 is FQGNSA. The CDR3 here is CASSYDREGYGYTF. In nucleotides, the CDR3 is TGTGCCAGCAGCTACGACCGAGAGGGTTATGGCTACACCTTC.

CDR3 nucleotides: TGCAGCGTGGCTGAGGGGAGTAATTCACCCCTCCACTTT. Protein product: CSVAEGSNSPLHF. V and J are TRBV29-1 and TRBJ1-6; the D gene is possibly TRBD1 (5 bases). The germline V and J ends were trimmed by 6 bases and 6 bases, with 12 bases remaining between them. This CDR3 comprises 13 residues. Germline V gene lookup returns CDR1 SQVTM and CDR2 ANQGSEA. Drawing the rest from reference TRBV29-1 and TRBJ1-6, the complete variable domain is SAVISQKPSRDICQRGTSLTIQCQVDSQVTMMFWYRQQPGQSLTLIATANQGSEATYESGFVIDKFPISRPNLTFSTLTVSNMSPEDSSIYLCSVAEGSNSPLHFGNGTRLTVT.

This clone was detected a few times. The CDR3 loop is CASSETMGYTIYF. CDR3 in DNA: TGTGCCAGCAGTGAGACCATGGGGTACACCATATATTTT. The genes are TRBV6-1 and TRBJ1-3; no reliable D call. This CDR3 spans 13 amino acids. Germline CDR1 reads MNHNS; CDR2 reads SASEGT. Trimming removed 3 bases from V and 8 bases from J, with 11 bases in between.

This clone was seen only a few times. The J gene is TRBJ1-1, the V gene TRBV10-3; D ambiguous. Germline values: CDR1 ENHRY, CDR2 SYGVKD. This CDR3 has 14 residues. With 0 bases removed from V and 1 base from J, the gap between germline ends came to 6 bases. CDR3 bases: TGTGCCATCAGTGAGTCTGCGGGGAACACTGAAGCTTTCTTT. Protein sequence: CAISESAGNTEAFF.

The V call is TRBV19, the J call TRBJ1-1; D remains ambiguous. In germline, CDR1 is LNHDA, CDR2 SQIVND (reference sequence). The CDR3 has 14 amino acids. Trimming took off 5 bases at V and 0 bases at J, with 10 bases between the two ends. This CDR3 reads CASSPRRLNTEAFF. The CDR3 nucleotides are TGTGCCAGTAGTCCCCGACGATTGAACACTGAAGCTTTCTTT.

Concerning this clone itself: The sample holds other DNA sequences that translate to the same CDR3. This chain joins TRBV5-1 and TRBJ1-2; 7 bases agree with TRBD1. Germline CDR1 and CDR2: SGHRS and YFSETQ. Trimming took 4 bases from V and 7 from J; bases not matched to a gene: 4. CDR3 length: 12 residues. The CDR3 loop reads CASSPGGSGYTF. The DNA of the CDR3 is TGCGCCAGCAGCCCAGGGGGTTCTGGCTACACCTTC.

V is TRBV15 and J is TRBJ2-2; TRBD2 aligns across 7 bases. After removal of 0 bases from V and 5 bases from J, the junction contained 12 bases not matched to a gene. The V gene's germline CDR1 is LNHNV and CDR2 YYDKDF (reference sequence). CDR3 length equals 18 residues. For the CDR3, the DNA is TGTGCCACCAGCAGAGATCCCCCGCGTAGCGGGCCAACCGGGGAGCTGTTTTTT. Its translation is CATSRDPPRSGPTGELFF.

The rearrangement links TRBV10-2 to TRBJ2-1; 12 nucleotides line up with TRBD1. This CDR3 contains 15 residues. Trimming at V came to 5 bases and at J to 7 bases, leaving 6 bases not matched to a gene. CDR1 is WSHSY and CDR2 is SAAADI in the germline V gene. CDR3 sequence (DNA): TGCGCCAGCAGTAGGGGACAGGGGGCGGGGAATGAGCAGTTCTTC. Encoded protein: CASSRGQGAGNEQFF.

This chain links TRBV28 with TRBJ2-6, with D possibly being TRBD1 or TRBD2 (6 bases each). The CDR3 length is 17 residues. Germline V CDR1 and CDR2: MDHEN, SYDVKM. V lost 5 bases and J 0 bases, leaving 14 bases between the germline ends. The CDR3 region has the DNA TGTGCCAGCAGTCTTGGGGGGACACTCTCTGGGGCCAACGTCCTGACTTTC. It specifies CASSLGGTLSGANVLTF.

This clone has only one observation. J is TRBJ2-1 and V is TRBV5-4; perhaps TRBD2 as D (6 bases). V was pared by 4 bases and J by 0 bases, with 23 bases between. Germline CDR1 is SGHNT and CDR2 is YYREEE (reference sequence). The CDR3 has 19 amino acids. CDR3 bases: TGTGCCAGCAGCCGTGTTCGGACTTCAGGAGGGAGCTCCTACAATGAGCAGTTCTTC. As protein: CASSRVRTSGGSSYNEQFF.

The genes are TRBV5-1 and TRBJ2-5, with 7 positions matching TRBD1. The CDR3 spans 13 residues. Germline V gene sequence: CDR1 SGHRS, CDR2 YFSETQ. Trimming at V came to 3 bases and at J to 5 bases, leaving 4 bases not matched to a gene. The CDR3 region is CASSWGTEETQYF. The CDR3 DNA reads TGCGCCAGCAGCTGGGGGACAGAGGAGACCCAGTACTTC.

The V and J genes are TRBV30 and TRBJ2-5, with 7 positions matching TRBD2. Germline V gives CDR1 GTSNPN, CDR2 SVGIG (reference sequence). This CDR3 spans 14 amino acids. The J segment lost 10 bases and the V segment lost 5 bases, leaving 16 bases of the junction unmatched. DNA of the CDR3: TGTGCCTGGGGAACTAGGACTAGTTGGAGTGGCCAGTACTTC. This encodes CAWGTRTSWSGQYF.

This chain uses TRBV28 with TRBJ2-5; D gene unclear. This CDR3 spans 13 amino acids. Looked up from germline, CDR1 is MDHEN and CDR2 is SYDVKM. Deletions cut 2 bases from V and 13 bases from J, with 17 bases between. DNA for the CDR3: TGTGCCAGCAGTTTAAGTTCCGATGTTCGGCGGTACTTC. Translated: CASSLSSDVRRYF.

This chain uses TRBV2 with TRBJ1-3; unclear D gene. Trimming took 5 bases from V and 0 from J, leaving 8 bases between them. Germline V CDR1 and CDR2: SNHLY, FYNNEI. The CDR3 has 14 residues. The DNA of the CDR3 is TGTGCCAGCAGTTCAGGAGTCTCTGGAAACACCATATATTTT. Residues: CASSSGVSGNTIYF. The full variable domain, rest sourced from reference TRBV2 and TRBJ1-3, is EPEVTQTPSHQVTQMGQEVILRCVPISNHLYFYWYRQILGQKVEFLVSFYNNEISEKSEIFDDQFSVERPDGSNFTLKIRSTKLEDSAMYFCASSSGVSGNTIYFGEGSWLTVV.

V gene TRBV30 combines with J gene TRBJ2-3; 7 bases match TRBD2. This CDR3 spans 13 amino acids. Germline lookup yields CDR1 GTSNPN and CDR2 SVGIG (reference sequence). V was pared by 3 bases and J by 4 bases, with 4 bases of the junction left unmatched. CDR3 bases: TGTGCCTGGAGCCCCGGGAGGCCAGATACGCAGTATTTT. Translated, it gives CAWSPGRPDTQYF.

The chain combines TRBV7-2 with TRBJ2-3; D is perhaps TRBD2 (5 bases). Germline CDR1 is SGHTA and CDR2 is FQGNSA. CDR3 length: 17 amino acids. V shed 5 bases and J shed 0 bases, with 18 bases lying between them. The CDR3 reads CASSPYMAGASTDTQYF. CDR3 in DNA: TGTGCCAGCAGCCCCTATATGGCGGGTGCTAGCACAGATACGCAGTATTTT.

The chain uses TRBV5-4 and TRBJ1-2; 8 positions match TRBD1. The CDR3 is made up of 14 amino acids. Trimming removed 4 bases from V and 4 bases from J; junction bases left unmatched: 6. Per germline, CDR1 SGHNT and CDR2 YYREEE (reference sequence). In nucleotides, the CDR3 is TGTGCCAGCAGCCCGCGGACAGGGAGCTATGGCTACACCTTC. It translates to CASSPRTGSYGYTF. The variable domain in full, with the rest retrieved from reference TRBV5-4 and TRBJ1-2, is ETGVTQSPTHLIKTRGQQVTLRCSSQSGHNTVSWYQQALGQGPQFIFQYYREEENGRGNFPPRFSGLQFPNYSSELNVNALELDDSALYLCASSPRTGSYGYTFGSGTRLTVV.